This TCR beta chain comes out of a study of post-analysis software for immune sequencing data. Study-level information: Multiple sclerosis in the patients followed relapsing-remitting, secondary progressive and progressive-relapsing courses.

Regarding the study as a whole: Strong co-clustering by F measure was evident for samples that had been prepared in the same batch. TRBV segments more frequent in patients than in controls numbered several and included TRBV5-6, TRBV5-1 and TRBV20-1.

Each TCR beta cDNA library carried unique molecular identifiers. TCRdb recomputed calls from the PCR reads with MiXCR, one row per CDR3 protein. This sample has approximately 250,000 distinct CDR3 sequences, with 36% found just once. CDR3 length: 15 residues. Germline V lookup: CDR1 SNHLY, CDR2 FYNNEI. A word on this clonotype: Its specificity is unknown.

The sequence derives from a girl aged 5 to 17 with multiple sclerosis. This chain links TRBV2 with TRBJ2-4, with 9 bases identical to TRBD1. Judging by the DNA end, TRBJ2-7 fits better; the J call may be wrong. The material sequenced was blood. The CDR3 nucleotides are TGTGCCAGCAGTGACAAGGCGGACAGGGGCTACGAGCAGTACTTC. The encoded protein is CASSDKADRGYEQYF.